These 29 T cell receptor beta chains originate from one sample sequenced in a study of tumor-infiltrating lymphocytes in oesophageal squamous cell carcinoma. TCRdb ran MiXCR on the PCR reads and lists one entry per CDR3 protein. The sample has about 17,000 distinct CDR3 sequences; around 48% are singletons. Sample: normal esophageal tissue next to the tumor. These receptors originate from a female donor with esophageal squamous cell carcinoma.

This chain connects TRBV12-3 or TRBV12-4 to TRBJ2-3; unclear D gene. TRBJ2-1 explains the end of the DNA better; the J call may be wrong. The CDR3 spans 12 residues. CDR3 loop: CASSLWLREQFF. The CDR3 bases are TGTGCCAGCAGTTTGTGGTTAAGGGAGCAGTTCTTC.

This clonotype has just one count. V gene TRBV7-6 combines with J gene TRBJ2-3; possible D gene TRBD1, 5 bases. In germline, CDR1 is SGHVS, CDR2 FNYEAQ. Deletions cut 5 bases from V and 2 bases from J, with 14 bases between. The CDR3 extends over 15 amino acids. The CDR3 loop reads CASSKDAGYTDTQYF. CDR3 nucleotide sequence: TGTGCCAGCAGCAAAGACGCAGGGTACACAGATACGCAGTATTTT.

CDR3 coding DNA: TGTGCCAGCAGTACCGGGACAGGGAGTGGCTACACCTTC. This sequence encodes CASSTGTGSGYTF. The chain joins TRBV12-3 or TRBV12-4 to TRBJ1-2; TRBD1 matches 9 bases. The CDR3 is 13 amino acids. V trimming: 5 bases; J trimming: 7 bases; junction bases outside the gene matches: 5.

The chain combines TRBV7-8 with TRBJ1-2; a possible D gene is TRBD1 (5 bases). Germline loops: CDR1 SGHVS, CDR2 FQNEAQ. The CDR3 extends over 15 amino acids. Trimming took off 5 bases at V and 2 bases at J, with 15 bases between the two ends. The CDR3 spells CASSQDTPGNYGYTF. CDR3 coding DNA: TGTGCCAGCAGCCAGGACACTCCCGGCAACTATGGCTACACCTTC.

The gene calls are TRBV7-2 and TRBJ2-6; the D is unclear. The DNA end is more similar to TRBJ2-1, so the J call may be wrong. Looked up from germline, CDR1 is SGHTA and CDR2 is FQGNSA. CDR3 length: 13 amino acids. The CDR3 bases are TGTGCCAGCAGCTTAGGGTCCTGGGTTGAGCAGTTCTTC. Protein: CASSLGSWVEQFF.

The CDR3 is CSARTGRTEAFF. The CDR3 DNA reads as TGCAGTGCCCGGACAGGGCGGACTGAAGCTTTCTTT. The chain recombines TRBV20-1 with TRBJ1-1, with 8 bases fitting TRBD1. Germline CDR1 DFQATT, CDR2 SNEGSKA (reference sequence). V was clipped by 6 bases and J by 5 bases; unmatched bases: 5. The CDR3 spans 12 residues.

Of note for this clonotype: At one of its ends the junction is not consistent with the germline gene, which may arise from a read error. The V call is TRBV5-1, the J call TRBJ1-2; D may be TRBD1 (6 bases). This CDR3 is 13 amino acids long. Germline CDR1 reads SGHRS; CDR2 reads YFSETQ. The CDR3 protein is CATSVVTGIGYTF. CDR3 sequence (DNA): TGCGCCACCAGCGTAGTCACAGGGATCGGCTACACCTTC.

The DNA for the CDR3 is TGTGCCAGCCGAGTGGGGGGCACAAGCCGCGAGCAGTACTTC. Translated: CASRVGGTSREQYF. V is TRBV11-3 and J is TRBJ2-5; TRBD1 or TRBD2 may be the D gene (6 bases each). The DNA end is a closer match to TRBJ2-7, so the J assignment may be wrong. CDR3 length: 14 residues. Germline loops: CDR1 SGHNT, CDR2 YENEEA.

This clonotype was seen only a few times. This CDR3 is CASSREYQETQYF. The CDR3 DNA sequence: TGTGCCAGCAGCAGGGAGTACCAAGAGACCCAGTACTTC. The chain combines TRBV7-3 with TRBJ2-5; a weak D match, TRBD2 (5 bases). Trimming cost V 5 bases and J 0 bases, with 7 bases left between them. The CDR3 covers 13 residues. The V gene's germline CDR1 is SGHTA and CDR2 FQGTGA.

This clonotype appeared many times. The chain is built from TRBV28 and TRBJ1-4; D unresolved. The CDR3 contains 13 residues. Trimming took 9 bases from V and 4 from J, leaving 12 bases between them. CDR1 MDHEN and CDR2 SYDVKM come from the germline V gene. The chain's CDR3 is CASGGLYNEKLFF. CDR3 nucleotide sequence: TGTGCCAGTGGAGGGCTCTATAATGAAAAACTGTTTTTT.

The rearrangement uses TRBV18 and TRBJ2-1; D is unclear. The DNA end is a closer match to TRBJ2-7, so the J assignment may be wrong. The CDR3 covers 12 residues. Per germline, CDR1 KGHSH and CDR2 LQKENI. CDR3 DNA: TGTGCCAGCTCGGACGACGGCTACGAGCAGTACTTC. Protein product: CASSDDGYEQYF.

V is TRBV7-6 and J is TRBJ2-3; 11 bases agree with TRBD2. Germline loops: CDR1 SGHVS, CDR2 FNYEAQ. V lost 0 bases, J lost 4 bases, and 0 bases stayed unmatched. CDR3 length: 15 residues. CDR3 loop: CASSLASGRADTQYF. The CDR3 nucleotides are TGTGCCAGCAGCTTAGCTAGCGGGAGGGCAGATACGCAGTATTTT. The full variable domain, with the rest looked up from reference TRBV7-6 and TRBJ2-3, is GAGVSQSPRYKVTKRGQDVALRCDPISGHVSLYWYRQALGQGPEFLTYFNYEAQQDKSGLPNDRFSAERPEGSISTLTIQRTEQRDSAMYRCASSLASGRADTQYFGPGTRLTVL.

V is TRBV7-6 and J is TRBJ2-6; D is ambiguous. The end of the DNA aligns better with TRBJ2-7, so the J call may be wrong. Germline CDR1 reads SGHVS; CDR2 reads FNYEAQ. This CDR3 has 15 amino acids. CDR3 loop: CASSLTVQVNHEQYF. CDR3 in DNA: TGTGCCAGCAGTTTAACGGTCCAGGTAAACCACGAGCAGTACTTC.

Comments on this clonotype: The CDR3 carries no conserved terminal phenylalanine or tryptophan, so it likely arises from a read error. The DNA is left out, because the CDR3 cannot be placed on it with certainty; the CDR3 is given as TCRdb lists it. The chain recombines TRBV2 with TRBJ2-3; TRBD1 reflects the table's D call only, with no check against the DNA. Germline CDR1 and CDR2: SNHLY and FYNNEI. The CDR3 numbers 17 amino acids, ends counted. The CDR3 spells CASNRDAGTNSLYTFGS.

Points on this clonotype: As the CDR3 is not closed by the conserved phenylalanine or tryptophan, this likely results from a read error. The limits of the CDR3 on the DNA are not certain, so only TCRdb's listed CDR3 is given. CDR3 sequence reads: CASSLDQG. V is TRBV7-6 and J is TRBJ2-6; TRBD1 is the table's D call and was not checked against the DNA. The length of the CDR3 is 8 amino acids, counting both ends. The germline V gene encodes CDR1 SGHVS and CDR2 FNYEAQ.

This clonotype has more than one count but fewer than ten. The chain has TRBV7-3 and TRBJ2-2, with TRBD1 as a possible D gene (6 bases). Germline V CDR1 and CDR2: SGHTA, FQGTGA. The CDR3 totals 16 residues. V was cut by 5 bases and J by 6 bases, with 19 bases left in between. CDR3 DNA: TGTGCCAGCAGCCAAGACAGGCTAACCGTTTCCGGGGAGCTGTTTTTT. It yields the protein CASSQDRLTVSGELFF.

Ten or more counts support this clonotype. The V call is TRBV28, the J call TRBJ1-1; D remains unclear. In germline, CDR1 is MDHEN, CDR2 SYDVKM. The CDR3 consists of 12 residues. The ends were cut back, 6 bases at V and 0 bases at J, with 5 bases in the middle. In DNA form, the CDR3 reads TGTGCCAGCAGGGAATTGAACACTGAAGCTTTCTTT. Its translation is CASRELNTEAFF.

This clonotype came up a few times. The conserved phenylalanine or tryptophan is not found at the CDR3 terminus, so this likely reflects a read error. The limits of the CDR3 on the DNA are not certain, so only TCRdb's listed CDR3 is given. CDR3 residues: CASSPGGTYGYTFGS. This rearrangement joins TRBV12-3 or TRBV12-4 to TRBJ2-5; the table calls TRBD1, which could not be checked here. With termini counted, the CDR3 has 15 amino acids.

This clonotype occurred many times. This chain joins TRBV6-1 and TRBJ1-1; 11 positions match TRBD1. Germline CDR1 reads MNHNS; CDR2 reads SASEGT. V dropped 4 bases and J dropped 1; count of bases not matched to a gene: 2. CDR3 length equals 15 residues. The CDR3: CASSVGTGGNTEAFF. In DNA, the CDR3 is TGTGCCAGCAGTGTCGGGACAGGGGGGAACACTGAAGCTTTCTTT.

This clonotype occurred a few times. The CDR3 ends on some other residue instead of the conserved phenylalanine or tryptophan, so this is likely a read error. Because the CDR3's place on the DNA is in doubt, the DNA is left out and the CDR3 is given as listed by TCRdb. The chain couples TRBV7-2 to TRBJ1-6; the D call TRBD1 from the table was never checked on the DNA. The CDR3 contains 8 residues when both ends are counted. Per the germline V gene, CDR1 is SGHTA and CDR2 is FQGNSA. CDR3 region: CASSPRQG.

The table lists this clonotype with a count of one. The chain employs TRBV7-3 and TRBJ2-7, with D possibly matching TRBD2 (6 bases). The last part of the DNA fits TRBJ2-1 better; the J call may be wrong. This CDR3 region has 15 residues. Germline V lookup: CDR1 SGHTA, CDR2 FQGTGA. As DNA, the CDR3 is TGTGCCAGCAGCCCCGTGGCTAGCGCCTACAATGAGCAGTTCTTC. Protein sequence: CASSPVASAYNEQFF.

The rearrangement joins TRBV11-2 to TRBJ2-3, with D possibly being TRBD2 (7 bases). The germline CDR1 and CDR2 sequences are SGHAT and FQNNGV. The CDR3 totals 14 residues. The germline V and J ends were trimmed by 2 bases and 4 bases, with 10 bases remaining between them. The CDR3 loop reads CASSLRGGPDTQYF. In DNA form, the CDR3 reads TGTGCCAGCAGCTTAAGGGGGGGTCCAGATACGCAGTATTTT.

This clonotype was found a few times. This chain connects TRBV2 to TRBJ2-1; D is ambiguous. The J call is in doubt because the DNA end fits TRBJ2-7 better. The CDR3 sequence is 12 residues long. Germline assignment: CDR1 SNHLY and CDR2 FYNNEI. This chain's CDR3 is CASRSDGYEQYF. CDR3 DNA: TGTGCCAGCAGATCCGACGGATACGAGCAGTACTTC.

Many counts were recorded for this clonotype. Since a much larger clone is just one base distant, this may be a read error. The rearrangement joins TRBV7-2 to TRBJ2-1, with 13 bases that match TRBD2. Trimming at V came to 5 bases and at J to 10 bases, leaving 5 bases not matched to a gene. Per germline, CDR1 SGHTA and CDR2 FQGNSA. This CDR3 has 14 residues. CDR3 protein: CASSLLAGGYEQFF. In DNA form, the CDR3 reads TGTGCCAGCAGCCTACTAGCGGGGGGGTACGAGCAGTTCTTC.

This clonotype appeared many times. The chain has TRBV12-3 or TRBV12-4 and TRBJ1-4; possible D gene TRBD1, 5 bases. V was pared by 3 bases and J by 7 bases, with 18 bases between. This CDR3 has 16 residues. The CDR3 DNA is TGTGCCAGCAGTTTTTGGGACCGGGCGCTCGGTGAAAAACTGTTTTTT. It translates to CASSFWDRALGEKLFF.

This clonotype was counted at least ten times. V is TRBV6-1 and J is TRBJ2-5; 7 nucleotides match TRBD2. This CDR3 has 14 residues. The junction had 5 bases not matched to a gene; V was cut back by 3 bases and J by 4 bases. Germline V gene sequence: CDR1 MNHNS, CDR2 SASEGT. The CDR3 DNA follows: TGTGCCAGCAGTGATAGCGGGCCCGGAGAGACCCAGTACTTC. Translating gives CASSDSGPGETQYF.

This clonotype was observed a handful of times. The chain uses TRBV6-1 and TRBJ2-1, with TRBD1 identical over 7 bases. This CDR3 spans 17 amino acids. V shed 7 bases, J shed 1 base, and the junction held 13 bases outside the gene matches. CDR1 is MNHNS, CDR2 SASEGT, per germline. The CDR3 here is CASKPDQGQRSYNEQFF. CDR3 sequence (DNA): TGTGCCAGCAAGCCAGATCAGGGACAGCGTTCCTACAATGAGCAGTTCTTC.

There are many counts of this clonotype. This rearrangement joins TRBV7-2 to TRBJ1-2; D is unclear. The CDR3 loop spans 13 amino acids. The germline CDR1 and CDR2 sequences are SGHTA and FQGNSA. V was pared by 1 base and J by 2 bases, with 5 bases between. The CDR3 spells CASSLGGNYGYTF. The CDR3 region has the DNA TGTGCCAGCAGCTTAGGCGGAAACTATGGCTACACCTTC.

As to this clonotype: No conserved phenylalanine or tryptophan ends this CDR3, so it is likely a read error. The DNA is left out, because the CDR3 cannot be placed on it with certainty; the CDR3 is given as TCRdb lists it. The chain recombines TRBV7-6 with TRBJ2-6; the table's D call, TRBD1, has no DNA check behind it. Germline assignment: CDR1 SGHVS and CDR2 FNYEAQ. From its first to its last residue, the CDR3 has 20 amino acids. CDR3 sequence: CASSLASGQGGWYYEQYFGA.